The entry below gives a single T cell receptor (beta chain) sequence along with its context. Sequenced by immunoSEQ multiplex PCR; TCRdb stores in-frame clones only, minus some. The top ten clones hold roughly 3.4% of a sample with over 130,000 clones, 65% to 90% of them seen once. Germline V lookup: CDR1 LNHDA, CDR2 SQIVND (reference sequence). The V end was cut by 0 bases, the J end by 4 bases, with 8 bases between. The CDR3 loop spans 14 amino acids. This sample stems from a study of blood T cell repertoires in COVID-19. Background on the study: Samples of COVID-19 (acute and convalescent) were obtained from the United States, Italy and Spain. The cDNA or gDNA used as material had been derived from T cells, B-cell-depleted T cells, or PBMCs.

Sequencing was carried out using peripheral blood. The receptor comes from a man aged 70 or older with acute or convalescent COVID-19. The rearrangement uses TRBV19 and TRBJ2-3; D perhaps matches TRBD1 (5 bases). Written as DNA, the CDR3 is TGTGCCAGTAGTATAGATTTCAGGGCAGATACGCAGTATTTT. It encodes CASSIDFRADTQYF.